Listed below are T cell receptor beta chains from one sample, sequenced in a study of T cell changes during pregnancy in multiple sclerosis. Clones were read by immunoSEQ multiplex PCR, and TCRdb kept only the in-frame ones, dropping some. Among roughly 36,000 clones listed, just over 90% were seen once. Sequenced here: peripheral blood, sampled in the second trimester of pregnancy. All receptors come from a female donor in good health, enrolled as a control in a pregnancy study. Each CDR3 is given with its conserved first and last residue. The order of the fields is D gene, V gene, clone size, J gene, CDR3 DNA, CDR3 protein. D genes are given only for firm matches. Part of the rows lack a size; the others show once, few, many or a class for expanded clones.

D: TRBD2; V: TRBV7-2; size: .; J: TRBJ2-1; DNA: TGTGCCAGCAGCCGCGAATCTCCGGGACTAGCGAATGAGCAGTTCTTC; CDR3: CASSRESPGLANEQFF
D: .; V: TRBV28; size: .; J: TRBJ1-2; DNA: TGTGCCAGCAGTTTACTCGCCCAGGGATATGGCTACACCTTC; CDR3: CASSLLAQGYGYTF
D: TRBD1; V: TRBV15; size: .; J: TRBJ2-7; DNA: TGTGCCACCAGCATCCGACGGACAGGGTCCTACGAGCAGTACTTC; CDR3: CATSIRRTGSYEQYF
D: TRBD1; V: TRBV28; size: .; J: TRBJ2-7; DNA: TGTGCCAGCAGTTCGTTAGGACAGGGACACGAGCAGTACTTC; CDR3: CASSSLGQGHEQYF
D: TRBD1; V: TRBV19; size: .; J: TRBJ2-2; DNA: TGTGCCAGTAGTATAAGGACAGGGGGCGACACCGGGGAGCTGTTTTTT; CDR3: CASSIRTGGDTGELFF
D: .; V: TRBV9; size: once; J: TRBJ2-1; DNA: TGTGCCAGCAGCGTAGTAGTAGAGGGGGGGTCAGTGGAGCAGTTCTTC; CDR3: CASSVVVEGGSVEQFF
D: TRBD1; V: TRBV10-3; size: .; J: TRBJ2-3; DNA: TGTGCCATCAGTACGGGACAGGGGAGGACAGATACGCAGTATTTT; CDR3: CAISTGQGRTDTQYF
D: .; V: TRBV6-5; size: .; J: TRBJ2-3; DNA: TGTGCCAGCGCGGGCGGCGCGAAGTCAGATACGCAGTATTTT; CDR3: CASAGGAKSDTQYF
D: .; V: TRBV6-1; size: .; J: TRBJ1-1; DNA: TGTGCCAGCAGACTGAGACGGGTCATGAACACTGAAGCTTTCTTT; CDR3: CASRLRRVMNTEAFF
D: TRBD2; V: TRBV28; size: .; J: TRBJ2-1; DNA: TGTGCCAGCAGTTTAGTGAGCGGGAGGGAGGGTGAGCAGTTCTTC; CDR3: CASSLVSGREGEQFF
D: TRBD2; V: TRBV2; size: once; J: TRBJ2-1; DNA: TGTGCCAGCAGTCGACTAGCGGGGGGGCATGGGGAGCAGTTCTTC; CDR3: CASSRLAGGHGEQFF
D: .; V: TRBV20-1; size: once; J: TRBJ2-1; DNA: TGCAGTGCCGCGGCTTACAATGAGCAGTTCTTC; CDR3: CSAAAYNEQFF
D: .; V: TRBV5-1; size: few; J: TRBJ1-1; DNA: TGCGCCAGCAGCTTGACAGTGAACACTGAAGCTTTCTTT; CDR3: CASSLTVNTEAFF
D: TRBD2; V: TRBV7-2; size: few; J: TRBJ2-1; DNA: TGTGCCAGCAGCCCGGGACTAGCGGGGGGTGAGCAGTTCTTC; CDR3: CASSPGLAGGEQFF
D: .; V: TRBV6-6; size: .; J: TRBJ1-2; DNA: TGTGCCAGCAGTTACGTTGACACCCAGTATGGCTACACCTTC; CDR3: CASSYVDTQYGYTF
D: .; V: TRBV28; size: .; J: TRBJ2-6; DNA: TGTGCCAGCAGTCTCAACCGGGGCTCTGGGGCCAACGTCCTGACTTTC; CDR3: CASSLNRGSGANVLTF
D: TRBD1; V: TRBV4-2; size: once; J: TRBJ1-1; DNA: TGTGCCAGCTCGGACAGGGCTGGGACTGAAGCTTTCTTT; CDR3: CASSDRAGTEAFF
D: TRBD1; V: TRBV6-6; size: .; J: TRBJ1-3; DNA: TGTGCCAGCAGTTACAACAGGGGATCGGGAAACACCATATATTTT; CDR3: CASSYNRGSGNTIYF
D: TRBD1; V: TRBV28; size: .; J: TRBJ1-2; DNA: TGTGCCAGCAGTTCGGGGACAGGGAGAGTTAACTATGGCTACACCTTC; CDR3: CASSSGTGRVNYGYTF
D: TRBD2; V: TRBV30; size: .; J: TRBJ2-4; DNA: TGTGCCTGGAGTCCCTTAGCGGGGACATTACTAGCCAAAAACATTCAGTACTTC; CDR3: CAWSPLAGTLLAKNIQYF
D: TRBD1; V: TRBV7-9; size: .; J: TRBJ1-2; DNA: TGTGCCAGCAGCCCCCCAGGGACAGGCCTAAACTATGGCTACACCTTC; CDR3: CASSPPGTGLNYGYTF
D: .; V: TRBV6-5; size: .; J: TRBJ2-1; DNA: TGTGCCAGCAGTTATAACAGGGCCTACAATGAGCAGTTCTTC; CDR3: CASSYNRAYNEQFF
D: TRBD1; V: TRBV7-6; size: once; J: TRBJ2-7; DNA: TGTGCCAGCAGCTCACGGGACAGAAGGGACGAGCAGTACTTC; CDR3: CASSSRDRRDEQYF
D: TRBD2; V: TRBV28; size: .; J: TRBJ2-7; DNA: TGTGCCAGCAGAGGTAGCGGGTCAGGTTACGAGCAGTACTTC; CDR3: CASRGSGSGYEQYF
D: TRBD1; V: TRBV28; size: .; J: TRBJ2-1; DNA: TGTGCCAGCAGTTCTGGACAGGGAGTCGAGCAGTTCTTC; CDR3: CASSSGQGVEQFF
D: TRBD1; V: TRBV7-8; size: .; J: TRBJ2-3; DNA: TGTGCCAGCAGCTTAACAGGGGGGAGCACAGATACGCAGTATTTT; CDR3: CASSLTGGSTDTQYF
D: TRBD2; V: TRBV5-6; size: .; J: TRBJ2-3; DNA: TGTGCCAGCAGCTCAGAAGGACTAGCGGGGAGGTCTAGCACAGATACGCAGTATTTT; CDR3: CASSSEGLAGRSSTDTQYF
D: .; V: TRBV6-1; size: once; J: TRBJ2-1; DNA: TGTGCCAGCAGCCCGACAGGTCTGTTGGGGAATGAGCAGTTCTTC; CDR3: CASSPTGLLGNEQFF
D: TRBD1; V: TRBV27; size: .; J: TRBJ2-7; DNA: TGTGCCAGCAGTTTCCGGACAGGGGGTTCTTACGGGAGGCTCAACGAGCAGTACTTC; CDR3: CASSFRTGGSYGRLNEQYF
D: .; V: TRBV6-5; size: .; J: TRBJ2-5; DNA: TGTGCCAGCAGTTACTCGGTCCGCGAGCCTCGGGAGACCCAGTACTTC; CDR3: CASSYSVREPRETQYF
D: .; V: TRBV7-2; size: .; J: TRBJ1-5; DNA: TGTGCCAGCAGCCCTACTGGAGGGAATCAGCCCCAGCATTTT; CDR3: CASSPTGGNQPQHF
D: TRBD1; V: TRBV7-3; size: .; J: TRBJ1-6; DNA: TGTGCCAGCAGCTCGGGACAGGGAAATTCACCCCTCCACTTT; CDR3: CASSSGQGNSPLHF
D: .; V: TRBV12-5; size: .; J: TRBJ2-2; DNA: TGTGCTAGTGGCCACGTCAACAGGGCCGGGGAGCTGTTTTTT; CDR3: CASGHVNRAGELFF
D: TRBD1; V: TRBV7-8; size: .; J: TRBJ1-2; DNA: TGTGCCAGCAGCCCAGTGACAGGGAACGGCTACACCTTC; CDR3: CASSPVTGNGYTF
D: .; V: TRBV5-3; size: .; J: TRBJ2-7; DNA: TGTGCCAGAAGCTCGGAGGAGGCCCCCTACGAGCAGTACTTC; CDR3: CARSSEEAPYEQYF
D: TRBD1; V: TRBV2; size: once; J: TRBJ2-5; DNA: TGTGCCAGCACCATGGGACAGGCGAGCCAAGAGACCCAGTACTTC; CDR3: CASTMGQASQETQYF
D: .; V: TRBV19; size: .; J: TRBJ1-1; DNA: TGTGCCAGTAGTGGGGAGGGGTTGGGCACTGAAGCTTTCTTT; CDR3: CASSGEGLGTEAFF
D: TRBD1; V: TRBV4-2; size: .; J: TRBJ2-7; DNA: TGTGCCAGCAGCCAAGACCTGGGACAGGGGGCCTACGAGCAGTACTTC; CDR3: CASSQDLGQGAYEQYF
D: TRBD2; V: TRBV5-1; size: .; J: TRBJ2-3; DNA: TGCGCCAGCAGCTCCAGCGGGACGAACACAGATACGCAGTATTTT; CDR3: CASSSSGTNTDTQYF
D: TRBD1; V: TRBV5-1; size: once; J: TRBJ2-6; DNA: TGCGCCAGCAGCTTATGGACAGGGGGGATCTCTGGGGCCAACGTCCTGACTTTC; CDR3: CASSLWTGGISGANVLTF
D: .; V: TRBV7-9; size: .; J: TRBJ1-6; DNA: TGTGCCAGCAGCTTACGGACTAGCTCCTATAATTCACCCCTCCACTTT; CDR3: CASSLRTSSYNSPLHF
D: .; V: TRBV7-2; size: .; J: TRBJ2-2; DNA: TGTGCCAGCACTAGAGTCAGGGATGAGGTCACCGGGGAGCTGTTTTTT; CDR3: CASTRVRDEVTGELFF
D: TRBD2; V: TRBV7-3; size: .; J: TRBJ2-1; DNA: TGTGCCAGCAGCCCTCAGGGACTAGGTCTTTATGAGCAGTTCTTC; CDR3: CASSPQGLGLYEQFF
D: TRBD2; V: TRBV6-5; size: .; J: TRBJ2-1; DNA: TGTGCCAGCAGTCGGGAGGGCCCCTGGAATGAGCAGTTCTTC; CDR3: CASSREGPWNEQFF
D: TRBD2; V: TRBV5-4; size: .; J: TRBJ2-4; DNA: TGTGCCAGCAGCACGACTAGCGGAGGCAAAAACATTCAGTACTTC; CDR3: CASSTTSGGKNIQYF
D: TRBD1; V: TRBV19; size: .; J: TRBJ2-7; DNA: TGTGCCAGTAGTACCCTCCAGACAGGGCCAGCCTACGAGCAGTACTTC; CDR3: CASSTLQTGPAYEQYF
D: .; V: TRBV15; size: .; J: TRBJ2-7; DNA: TGTGCCACCAGCAGTGCTCGGTCTTTAGGGGCCGAGCAGTACTTC; CDR3: CATSSARSLGAEQYF
D: .; V: TRBV7-9; size: .; J: TRBJ1-1; DNA: TGTGCCAGCAGCCCTAGGGGAATGGACACTGAAGCTTTCTTT; CDR3: CASSPRGMDTEAFF
D: .; V: TRBV4-1; size: .; J: TRBJ1-2; DNA: TGCGCCAGCAGCCAAATTGGAACAGGGCTCTATGGCTACACCTTC; CDR3: CASSQIGTGLYGYTF
D: TRBD2; V: TRBV5-6; size: .; J: TRBJ2-7; DNA: TGTGCCAGCACCCCTCGACGGAGCGGGGGTTCGGCGCTTTACGAGCAGTACTTC; CDR3: CASTPRRSGGSALYEQYF
D: TRBD1; V: TRBV5-6; size: .; J: TRBJ2-7; DNA: TGTGCCAGCAGCACGGGACAGGGCTCCTACGAGCAGTACTTC; CDR3: CASSTGQGSYEQYF
D: TRBD1; V: TRBV6-5; size: .; J: TRBJ1-2; DNA: TGTGCCAGCCGGGACAGTGTTTCTAACTATGGCTACACCTTC; CDR3: CASRDSVSNYGYTF
D: .; V: TRBV4-2; size: .; J: TRBJ2-1; DNA: TGTGCCAGCAGCCAAGATGGTAGCAATGTCGCCTACAATGAGCAGTTCTTC; CDR3: CASSQDGSNVAYNEQFF
D: TRBD2; V: TRBV27; size: .; J: TRBJ2-4; DNA: TGTGCCAGCAGTTCACCCCTAGCGGGAGGAAACATTCAGTACTTC; CDR3: CASSSPLAGGNIQYF
D: TRBD1; V: TRBV14; size: .; J: TRBJ1-1; DNA: TGTGCCAGCAGCCAAGTAGGACAGGGGACTGAAGCTTTCTTT; CDR3: CASSQVGQGTEAFF